One T cell receptor (beta chain) is described in this entry. These data belong to a study of blood T cell repertoires in COVID-19. Sequenced by immunoSEQ multiplex PCR; TCRdb stores in-frame clones only, minus some. The sample consists of approximately 180,000 clones, around 87% of them appearing once. The germline V gene has CDR1 SGHAT and CDR2 FQNNGV. The CDR3 loop spans 18 amino acids. The V end lost 8 bases, the J end lost 0 bases, and 23 bases lay between the germline ends. Sequenced: peripheral blood. V is TRBV11-2 and J is TRBJ1-3; D might be TRBD1 (5 bases). The TCR was taken from a man aged 40-49 years with active or convalescent COVID-19. As DNA, the CDR3 is TGTGCCAGCGGGCGGGGGGGAACCCGGCGCGACTCTGGAAACACCATATATTTT. It yields the protein CASGRGGTRRDSGNTIYF.